These 8 T cell receptor beta chains originate from one sample sequenced in a study of somatic mutations in cytotoxic T cells in rheumatoid arthritis. Sequenced by immunoSEQ multiplex PCR; TCRdb stores in-frame clones only, minus some. The data hold just over 30,000 clones, with approximately 78% observed a single time. Sequencing was carried out using CD8+ T cells sorted from blood. These TCRs come from an adult with rheumatoid arthritis.

The chain joins TRBV4-1 to TRBJ1-5; D ambiguous. V lost 1 base and J 6 bases, leaving 7 bases between the germline ends. The CDR3 runs to 13 residues. CDR1 is MGHRA, CDR2 YSYEKL, per germline. The CDR3: CASSQGDGQPQHF. CDR3 bases: TGCGCCAGCAGCCAAGGAGATGGTCAGCCCCAGCATTTT.

This sequence joins TRBV4-1 and TRBJ1-5; the D is unclear. The CDR3 has 15 amino acids. The germline CDR1 and CDR2 sequences are MGHRA and YSYEKL. The V end lost 1 base, the J end lost 11 bases, and 18 bases lay between the germline ends. The CDR3 loop is CASSQVIRASRAQHF. In DNA, the CDR3 is TGCGCCAGCAGCCAAGTCATTAGGGCTAGTAGGGCCCAGCATTTT.

This chain connects TRBV9 to TRBJ1-4, with D perhaps matching TRBD1 (6 bases). This CDR3 comprises 14 residues. With 0 bases removed from V and 7 bases from J, the gap between germline ends came to 10 bases. Looked up from germline, CDR1 is SGDLS and CDR2 is YYNGEE. CDR3 bases: TGTGCCAGCAGCGTAGCAGGGGTGGGTGAAAAACTGTTTTTT. Translating gives CASSVAGVGEKLFF. Based on the CDR3 plus reference TRBV9 and TRBJ1-4, the full variable domain is DSGVTQTPKHLITATGQRVTLRCSPRSGDLSVYWYQQSLDQGLQFLIQYYNGEERAKGNILERFSAQQFPDLHSELNLSSLELGDSALYFCASSVAGVGEKLFFGSGTQLSVL.

This sequence joins TRBV13 and TRBJ1-4, with D tentatively TRBD1 (6 bases). The CDR3 is 13 residues long. The germline V and J ends were trimmed by 9 bases and 7 bases, with 15 bases remaining between them. The germline CDR1 and CDR2 sequences are PRHDT and FYEKMQ (reference sequence). This CDR3 is CASTGTPGEKLFF. The DNA of the CDR3 is TGTGCCAGTACCGGGACACCGGGTGAAAAACTGTTTTTT.

The chain couples TRBV10-2 to TRBJ2-1; TRBD2 aligns across 7 bases. With 8 bases clipped from V and 7 bases from J, the junction kept 2 bases outside the gene matches. Germline V CDR1 and CDR2: WSHSY, SAAADI. This CDR3 contains 11 residues. The CDR3 here is CASGGGNEQFF. The CDR3 coding sequence is TGCGCCAGCGGGGGGGGAAATGAGCAGTTCTTC.

The chain combines TRBV9 with TRBJ2-3; D is unclear. V dropped 3 bases and J dropped 0 bases, with 5 bases sitting between them. The CDR3 loop spans 13 amino acids. Germline V gene sequence: CDR1 SGDLS, CDR2 YYNGEE. The CDR3 coding sequence is TGTGCCAGCAGCGCATCTAGCACAGATACGCAGTATTTT. Translation: CASSASSTDTQYF.

The chain couples TRBV27 to TRBJ1-6; unclear D gene. The CDR3 covers 15 residues. Trimming removed 5 bases at V and 2 bases at J, with 10 bases between. Germline V CDR1 and CDR2: MNHEY, SMNVEV (reference sequence). The CDR3 loop reads CASSLYLAYNSPLHF. In nucleotides, the CDR3 is TGTGCCAGCAGTCTTTACTTAGCCTATAATTCACCCCTCCACTTT.

The rearrangement links TRBV5-1 to TRBJ1-1, with TRBD1 as a possible D gene (6 bases). The CDR3 extends over 12 amino acids. V was pared by 5 bases and J by 4 bases, with 9 bases between. Germline V gene lookup returns CDR1 SGHRS and CDR2 YFSETQ. In DNA form, the CDR3 reads TGCGCCAGCAGGAGGGGGGGCACTGAAGCTTTCTTT. This sequence encodes CASRRGGTEAFF.